The source of this T cell receptor beta chain is a study of cytomegalovirus exposure and HLA in healthy donors. Overall study context: A prior analysis found 117 million unique TCR beta sequences from approximately 200 million T cells. Broader study findings: When a later analysis compared HLA-associated TCR beta chains with equally common others, the HLA-associated chains turned out to be more clonally expanded and to have lower generation probabilities.

This clone appeared a few times. The antigen remains unidentified. The CDR3 totals 17 residues. Trimming shortened V by 1 base and J by 0 bases, and 13 bases separated the two germline ends. The germline V gene encodes CDR1 LGHNA and CDR2 YSLEER. The study ran its PCR with 60 Vbeta and 13 Jbeta primers. Per the study methods: The count from a later analysis was tens of millions of unique TCR beta chains, some 12 million of them shared. The method was immunoSEQ multiplex PCR; TCRdb's version includes in-frame clones alone and lacks a portion of them. That table supplies the V and J calls and clone size; D and trimming were determined from the DNA. The profile shows roughly 99,000 clones, roughly four fifths of them singletons.

Sequenced: PBMCs. The clonotype originates from a man aged 18-30 years in good health and CMV-seronegative. The gene calls are TRBV4-3 and TRBJ1-5; D perhaps matches TRBD1 (6 bases). This CDR3 is CASSQVMGADSNQPQHF. The CDR3 coding sequence is TGCGCCAGCAGCCAAGTTATGGGGGCGGATAGCAATCAGCCCCAGCATTTT.